Listed here are 23 T cell receptor beta chains from one sample, sequenced in a study of blood T cell repertoires in COVID-19. Using immunoSEQ multiplex PCR, the repertoire was profiled, and TCRdb retains in-frame clones only, with some absent. This sample carries hundreds of thousands of clones, roughly 90% of them seen once, and the ten largest clones take just under 7.5%. The sequencing sample was made of peripheral blood. These receptors came from a woman in her sixties or seventies with COVID-19, enrolled during active disease.

In regard to this clone: Other nucleotide sequences from this sample produce the same CDR3. The V and J genes are TRBV5-1 and TRBJ2-2; 9 nucleotides match TRBD1. The CDR3 contains 16 residues. Germline CDR1 is SGHRS and CDR2 is YFSETQ. Trimming took 2 bases from V and 2 from J; bases not matched to a gene: 4. The CDR3 nucleotides read TGCGCCAGCAGCTTTGCGGGACAGGGAAACACCGGGGAGCTGTTTTTT. This gives the protein CASSFAGQGNTGELFF.

The CDR3 sequence: CASSALLGQGNYGYTF. Written as DNA, the CDR3 is TGTGCCAGCAGTGCACTCTTGGGACAAGGAAACTATGGCTACACCTTC. The genes are TRBV28 and TRBJ1-2, with D tentatively TRBD1 (6 bases). In germline, CDR1 is MDHEN, CDR2 SYDVKM. CDR3 size: 16 residues. V was cut by 5 bases and J by 2 bases, with 18 bases left in between.

Notes on this clone: The same CDR3 also results from other DNA sequences found in this sample. The rearrangement links TRBV28 to TRBJ1-1; no reliable D call. Germline assignment: CDR1 MDHEN and CDR2 SYDVKM. This CDR3 region has 13 residues. Trimming pared 5 bases from V and 1 base from J, leaving 8 bases between. The CDR3 DNA sequence: TGTGCCAGCAGTCTTGGAGGGAACACTGAAGCTTTCTTT. Protein: CASSLGGNTEAFF.

J is TRBJ2-2 and V is TRBV19, with a possible D match to TRBD2 (6 bases). Germline values: CDR1 LNHDA, CDR2 SQIVND (reference sequence). The CDR3 contains 15 residues. Trimming removed 1 base from V and 8 bases from J, with 14 bases in between. The CDR3 DNA is TGTGCCAGTAGTATAGTGGGACTCACGAGGGGGGAGCTGTTTTTT. It translates to CASSIVGLTRGELFF.

V and J are TRBV10-3 and TRBJ1-3, with TRBD1 as a possible D gene (6 bases). Germline V gene lookup returns CDR1 ENHRY and CDR2 SYGVKD. This CDR3 region has 12 residues. Trimming cost V 9 bases and J 8 bases, with 14 bases left between them. The CDR3 nucleotides are TGTGCCATTTGGGAGGGGGAGTACACCATATATTTT. Translation gives CAIWEGEYTIYF.

On this clone: Sequence at one end of the junction differs from germline and may be a read error. The genes are TRBV13 and TRBJ2-7; TRBD2 matches 13 bases. The CDR3 consists of 18 residues. Germline V lookup: CDR1 PRHDT, CDR2 FYEKMQ (reference sequence). CDR3 region: CANSFGTRLAGGSYEQYF. The CDR3 bases are TGTGCCAACAGCTTTGGAACGAGACTAGCGGGGGGATCCTACGAGCAGTACTTC.

The chain carries TRBV5-1 and TRBJ1-2, with 10 positions matching TRBD1. Germline V lookup: CDR1 SGHRS, CDR2 YFSETQ. CDR3 length: 14 amino acids. Losses at the gene ends were 6 bases for V and 6 bases for J; bases not matched to a gene: 8. DNA for the CDR3: TGCGCCAGCACATGGGACAGGGGTGATGATGGCTACACCTTC. Amino acids: CASTWDRGDDGYTF. Full variable domain (remainder filled in from reference TRBV5-1 and TRBJ1-2): KAGVTQTPRYLIKTRGQQVTLSCSPISGHRSVSWYQQTPGQGLQFLFEYFSETQRNKGNFPGRFSGRQFSNSRSEMNVSTLELGDSALYLCASTWDRGDDGYTFGSGTRLTVV.

The chain recombines TRBV19 with TRBJ2-1, with D possibly matching TRBD2 (5 bases). V gave up 3 bases and J gave up 7 bases, with 10 bases separating them. Germline CDR1 and CDR2: LNHDA and SQIVND (reference sequence). This CDR3 contains 13 residues. The CDR3 coding sequence is TGTGCCAGTAGTATTGGCGAGCGGAATGAGCAGTTCTTC. Protein: CASSIGERNEQFF. Together with reference TRBV19 and TRBJ2-1, the CDR3 gives the full variable domain: DGGITQSPKYLFRKEGQNVTLSCEQNLNHDAMYWYRQDPGQGLRLIYYSQIVNDFQKGDIAEGYSVSREKKESFPLTVTSAQKNPTAFYLCASSIGERNEQFFGPGTRLTVL.

CDR3 in amino acids: CASGLLAGGWNEQFF. The CDR3 DNA sequence: TGTGCCAGCGGGCTACTAGCGGGGGGGTGGAATGAGCAGTTCTTC. The chain recombines TRBV7-9 with TRBJ2-1, with 13 bases identical to TRBD2. CDR1 SEHNR and CDR2 FQNEAQ come from the germline V gene (reference sequence). V gave up 8 bases and J gave up 7 bases; unmatched junction bases: 8. The CDR3 is 15 residues long. Full variable domain (missing parts from reference TRBV7-9 and TRBJ2-1): DTGVSQNPRHKITKRGQNVTFRCDPISEHNRLYWYRQTLGQGPEFLTYFQNEAQLEKSRLLSDRFSAERPKGSFSTLEIQRTEQGDSAMYLCASGLLAGGWNEQFFGPGTRLTVL.

The count of this clone is one. The chain joins TRBV7-2 to TRBJ2-1; TRBD2 matches at 12 bases. Germline CDR1 and CDR2: SGHTA and FQGNSA. This CDR3 has 17 residues. The ends lost 3 bases at V and 8 bases at J; junction bases unmatched: 11. In DNA form, the CDR3 reads TGTGCCAGCAGCTTTTCCCCTAGCGGGGGGGTTAGAGATGAGCAGTTCTTC. Translating gives CASSFSPSGGVRDEQFF.

The DNA of the CDR3 is TGTGCCAGCGTCTTCGGGGCGGGAAGCTCCTACGAGCAGTACTTC. It specifies CASVFGAGSSYEQYF. The rearrangement links TRBV6-6 to TRBJ2-7, with a weak D call TRBD2 (6 bases). Trimming removed 8 bases at V and 0 bases at J, with 17 bases between. There are 15 residues in the CDR3. The germline V gene has CDR1 MNHNY and CDR2 SVGAGI (reference sequence).

The chain carries TRBV5-4 and TRBJ2-3; 11 bases align to TRBD1. Losses at the gene ends were 2 bases for V and 4 bases for J; bases not matched to a gene: 12. Germline V lookup: CDR1 SGHNT, CDR2 YYREEE (reference sequence). The CDR3 has 18 amino acids. CDR3 nucleotide sequence: TGTGCCAGCAGCTTCGGCACCCGGGACAGGGGGAAGGCAGATACGCAGTATTTT. Translated: CASSFGTRDRGKADTQYF.

This chain links TRBV19 with TRBJ1-5; the D gene is possibly TRBD1 (6 bases). Trimming cost V 4 bases and J 0 bases, with 13 bases left between them. Germline loops: CDR1 LNHDA, CDR2 SQIVND (reference sequence). The CDR3 runs to 16 residues. The CDR3 is CASSTHRQVSNQPQHF. The CDR3 DNA is TGTGCCAGTAGTACTCACCGACAGGTTAGCAATCAGCCCCAGCATTTT.

The V and J genes are TRBV30 and TRBJ1-5; D perhaps matches TRBD1 (5 bases). Germline lookup yields CDR1 GTSNPN and CDR2 SVGIG (reference sequence). The CDR3 is made up of 14 amino acids. Between the trimmed V and J ends, which lost 5 bases and 3 bases, there was a span of 14 bases. The CDR3 region has the DNA TGTGCCTGGCGGGGGAAAGGGGCCAATCAGCCCCAGCATTTT. Its translation: CAWRGKGANQPQHF. The variable domain in full, completed from reference TRBV30 and TRBJ1-5, reads SQTIHQWPATLVQPVGSPLSLECTVEGTSNPNLYWYRQAAGRGLQLLFYSVGIGQISSEVPQNLSASRPQDRQFILSSKKLLLSDSGFYLCAWRGKGANQPQHFGDGTRLSIL.

The chain recombines TRBV19 with TRBJ1-1; 9 bases are a match to TRBD1. The V gene end was trimmed by 3 bases and the J gene end by 2 bases; junction bases not matched to a gene: 4. Germline V CDR1 and CDR2: LNHDA, SQIVND (reference sequence). The CDR3 covers 15 residues. The CDR3 protein is CASSMGTGTNTEAFF. The DNA of the CDR3 is TGTGCCAGTAGTATGGGGACAGGGACTAACACTGAAGCTTTCTTT.

The chain combines TRBV5-3 with TRBJ1-3; TRBD1 matches at 8 bases. Being an ORF, TRBV5-3 has a function that is uncertain. The J segment lost 0 bases and the V segment lost 0 bases, leaving 2 bases of the junction unmatched. The CDR3 loop spans 16 amino acids. The CDR3: CARSLDRGGSGNTIYF. Here the CDR3 DNA reads TGTGCCAGAAGCTTGGACAGGGGGGGCTCTGGAAACACCATATATTTT.

The chain joins TRBV30 to TRBJ1-1; 7 bases match TRBD1. Germline CDR1 GTSNPN, CDR2 SVGIG (reference sequence). With 2 bases clipped from V and 0 bases from J, the junction kept 6 bases outside the gene matches. CDR3 size: 15 residues. The CDR3 is CAWSIHRGLNTEAFF. The CDR3 DNA is TGTGCCTGGAGTATCCACAGGGGCCTGAACACTGAAGCTTTCTTT.

The chain employs TRBV4-1 and TRBJ1-2, with D unclear. V was trimmed by 3 bases and J by 2 bases, leaving 10 bases between them. This CDR3 region has 14 residues. The germline CDR1 and CDR2 sequences are MGHRA and YSYEKL. CDR3 sequence: CASSQGSRNYGYTF. For the CDR3, the DNA is TGCGCCAGCAGCCAGGGCAGTAGGAACTATGGCTACACCTTC.

In its sample, this clone was seen once. V gene TRBV28 combines with J gene TRBJ1-6; no clear D gene. Germline assignment: CDR1 MDHEN and CDR2 SYDVKM. The V gene lost 3 bases and the J gene lost 7 bases, with 4 bases spanning the gap. The CDR3 consists of 12 residues. The CDR3 DNA sequence: TGTGCCAGCAGTTTTCTGAATTCACCCCTCCACTTT. Translating gives CASSFLNSPLHF.

The rearrangement links TRBV12-5 to TRBJ2-1; D may be TRBD1 (5 bases). Germline assignment: CDR1 LGHNT and CDR2 FRNRAP. The germline V and J ends were trimmed by 1 base and 0 bases, with 7 bases remaining between them. This CDR3 contains 15 residues. The CDR3 DNA reads TGTGCTAGTGGTTTGGGACAGAGCTCCTACAATGAGCAGTTCTTC. It specifies CASGLGQSSYNEQFF.

The chain employs TRBV7-9 and TRBJ1-6; 7 bases match TRBD1. The trim removed 5 bases at V and 8 bases at J, leaving 6 bases unmatched. Germline loops: CDR1 SEHNR, CDR2 FQNEAQ (reference sequence). The CDR3 runs to 14 residues. As DNA, the CDR3 is TGTGCCAGCAGCACCGACAGGGAACATTCACCCCTCCACTTT. Protein: CASSTDREHSPLHF.

This chain links TRBV15 with TRBJ1-2; D gene unclear. The CDR3 contains 14 residues. The germline V and J ends were trimmed by 1 base and 1 base, with 7 bases remaining between them. CDR1 and CDR2 (germline): LNHNV, YYDKDF (reference sequence). CDR3 bases: TGTGCCACCAGCAGAGGCGTAGATAACTATGGCTACACCTTC. Translated: CATSRGVDNYGYTF.

The J gene is TRBJ2-1, the V gene TRBV19; the D gene is possibly TRBD2 (5 bases). The CDR3 runs 14 residues. CDR1 is LNHDA and CDR2 is SQIVND in the germline V gene (reference sequence). V was pared by 3 bases and J by 7 bases, with 13 bases between. The CDR3 sequence: CASSMGAVRNEQFF. DNA of the CDR3: TGTGCCAGTAGTATGGGAGCCGTCCGGAATGAGCAGTTCTTC.